Shown below are 23 T cell receptor beta chains from a single sample sequenced in a study of blood T cell repertoires in COVID-19. The repertoire was sequenced with immunoSEQ multiplex PCR; TCRdb's copy has only in-frame clones and lacks some. Of more than 90,000 clones in the sample, roughly nine tenths were seen once. Sequencing was carried out using peripheral blood. The receptors originated from a man in his forties or fifties with acute or convalescent COVID-19.

This clone has a handful of counts. The gene calls are TRBV29-1 and TRBJ1-1, with D possibly matching TRBD1 (5 bases). Germline V gene sequence: CDR1 SQVTM, CDR2 ANQGSEA. The CDR3 has 14 residues. V dropped 4 bases and J dropped 0 bases, with 12 bases sitting between them. Written as DNA, the CDR3 is TGCAGCGTTGCTGTGGGGGGGATGAACACTGAAGCTTTCTTT. It is translated as CSVAVGGMNTEAFF.

This clone was detected only a few times. The rearrangement links TRBV7-9 to TRBJ1-3; 9 bases match TRBD1. CDR3 length equals 17 residues. Per the germline V gene, CDR1 is SEHNR and CDR2 is FQNEAQ (reference sequence). Unmatched junction bases numbered 13, after V lost 5 bases and J lost 5 bases. As DNA, the CDR3 is TGTGCCAGCAGCGACACTCTACAGGGGGCGCAACGAAACACCATATATTTT. This gives the protein CASSDTLQGAQRNTIYF.

The chain combines TRBV19 with TRBJ2-3, with D possibly TRBD2 on 6 matching bases. The CDR3 covers 14 residues. CDR1 LNHDA and CDR2 SQIVND come from the germline V gene (reference sequence). Trimming removed 5 bases from V and 1 base from J, with 10 bases in between. The CDR3 bases are TGTGCCAGTAGTGCGACTAGGGGCACAGATACGCAGTATTTT. As protein: CASSATRGTDTQYF.

This chain connects TRBV30 to TRBJ1-1, with a possible D match to TRBD1 (5 bases). The germline CDR1 and CDR2 sequences are GTSNPN and SVGIG (reference sequence). The CDR3 spans 14 residues. The V end was cut by 0 bases, the J end by 6 bases, with 14 bases between. The CDR3 DNA reads TGTGCCTGGAGTGTAGTGACAGCTTTCTCTGAAGCTTTCTTT. As protein: CAWSVVTAFSEAFF.

The chain recombines TRBV6-5 with TRBJ1-1; D remains unclear. Germline-derived CDR1 and CDR2 are MNHEY and SVGAGI. The CDR3 totals 15 residues. V shed 2 bases and J shed 7 bases, with 17 bases lying between them. CDR3: CASSYNPSTRYEAFF. CDR3 nucleotides: TGTGCCAGCAGTTACAATCCGTCTACCCGATATGAAGCTTTCTTT.

This clone has more than one count but fewer than ten. This chain connects TRBV7-2 to TRBJ1-4, with D maybe TRBD1 (5 bases). Trimming shortened V by 3 bases and J by 3 bases, and 11 bases separated the two germline ends. Germline V gives CDR1 SGHTA, CDR2 FQGNSA. CDR3 size: 15 residues. CDR3 residues: CASSFTGGANEKLFF. The CDR3 DNA follows: TGTGCCAGCAGCTTTACCGGGGGAGCTAATGAAAAACTGTTTTTT.

The chain uses TRBV18 and TRBJ1-5, with D unresolved. The CDR3 contains 14 residues. Germline values: CDR1 KGHSH, CDR2 LQKENI. Trimming shortened V by 8 bases and J by 6 bases, and 17 bases separated the two germline ends. This chain's CDR3 is CASARGKLPQPQHF. CDR3 DNA sequence: TGTGCCAGCGCCCGGGGTAAGTTACCTCAGCCCCAGCATTTT. The entire variable domain, with the rest obtained from reference TRBV18 and TRBJ1-5, is as follows: NAGVMQNPRHLVRRRGQEARLRCSPMKGHSHVYWYRQLPEEGLKFMVYLQKENIIDESGMPKERFSAEFPKEGPSILRIQQVVRGDSAAYFCASARGKLPQPQHFGDGTRLSIL.

V is TRBV19 and J is TRBJ1-5, with 10 bases that match TRBD1. Looked up from germline, CDR1 is LNHDA and CDR2 is SQIVND (reference sequence). The CDR3 runs 15 residues. V lost 9 bases and J lost 6; bases outside the gene matches: 11. The CDR3 region is CASARDRGFGQPQHF. The CDR3 DNA sequence: TGTGCCAGCGCCCGGGACAGGGGCTTTGGTCAGCCCCAGCATTTT.

This sequence joins TRBV12-5 and TRBJ2-7, with D possibly TRBD1 on 6 matching bases. V was shortened by 0 bases and J by 4 bases, with 13 bases between the two germline ends. The CDR3 has 15 amino acids. Germline loops: CDR1 LGHNT, CDR2 FRNRAP. The CDR3 DNA follows: TGTGCTAGTGGTTTGGTACCAGGGGCGCGGTACGAGCAGTACTTC. Translated, it gives CASGLVPGARYEQYF.

The DNA for the CDR3 is TGTGCCAGCAGCTTAGGGACAGGGACTAATTCACCCCTCCACTTT. Encoded protein: CASSLGTGTNSPLHF. The chain joins TRBV7-3 to TRBJ1-6, with 9 bases fitting TRBD1. Unmatched junction bases numbered 2, after V lost 2 bases and J lost 6 bases. The CDR3 has 15 residues. Germline CDR1 and CDR2: SGHTA and FQGTGA.

The chain joins TRBV14 to TRBJ2-3; D uncertain. This CDR3 has 16 residues. V lost 0 bases and J 0 bases, leaving 10 bases between the germline ends. CDR1 SGHDN and CDR2 FVKESK come from the germline V gene. The CDR3 is CASSQDTPVSTDTQYF. CDR3 nucleotide sequence: TGTGCCAGCAGCCAAGATACCCCAGTTAGCACAGATACGCAGTATTTT.

The chain uses TRBV19 and TRBJ1-4; D remains ambiguous. CDR3 length: 14 amino acids. Trimming removed 7 bases at V and 7 bases at J, with 16 bases between. Germline values: CDR1 LNHDA, CDR2 SQIVND (reference sequence). This CDR3 is CASTVSPRVEKLFF. CDR3 sequence (DNA): TGTGCCAGTACCGTGAGTCCTCGGGTTGAAAAACTGTTTTTT.

The genes are TRBV4-3 and TRBJ2-1; 10 bases align to TRBD2. This CDR3 is 15 amino acids long. Germline V gene sequence: CDR1 LGHNA, CDR2 YSLEER. Unmatched junction bases numbered 8, after V lost 4 bases and J lost 8 bases. The CDR3 sequence is CASSPVSGGAYEQFF. In nucleotides, the CDR3 is TGCGCCAGCAGCCCAGTCAGCGGGGGGGCCTATGAGCAGTTCTTC.

The V call is TRBV19, the J call TRBJ1-1; 8 nucleotides match TRBD1. Germline-derived CDR1 and CDR2 are LNHDA and SQIVND (reference sequence). V dropped 7 bases and J dropped 4; count of bases not matched to a gene: 14. The CDR3 totals 16 residues. Written as DNA, the CDR3 is TGTGCCAGTATTGGGGGACAGGCTAGTATTAGCACTGAAGCTTTCTTT. The encoded protein is CASIGGQASISTEAFF.

There are a few counts of this clone. The CDR3 loop reads CASSQETKGGRGPTDTQYF. The CDR3 DNA reads as TGCGCCAGCAGCCAAGAAACAAAGGGGGGGCGAGGGCCCACAGATACGCAGTATTTT. V gene TRBV4-3 combines with J gene TRBJ2-3; tentatively, D is TRBD2 (7 bases). Trimming cost V 0 bases and J 2 bases, with 21 bases left between them. CDR1 is LGHNA, CDR2 YSLEER, per germline. This CDR3 has 19 amino acids.

This rearrangement joins TRBV11-2 to TRBJ2-3; D gene ambiguous. The CDR3 runs to 13 residues. The germline CDR1 and CDR2 sequences are SGHAT and FQNNGV. V lost 5 bases to trimming and J lost 2 bases, with 8 bases between them. CDR3 loop: CASSPGFTDTQYF. In DNA, the CDR3 is TGTGCCAGCAGCCCCGGGTTCACAGATACGCAGTATTTT.

The chain couples TRBV28 to TRBJ1-5; TRBD1 is a possible D gene (5 bases). In germline, CDR1 is MDHEN, CDR2 SYDVKM. V lost 5 bases, J lost 2 bases, and 16 bases lay in between. The CDR3 is made up of 16 amino acids. CDR3 residues: CASSIAGWGGNQPQHF. DNA for the CDR3: TGTGCCAGCAGTATCGCAGGGTGGGGTGGCAATCAGCCCCAGCATTTT.

The V and J genes are TRBV5-6 and TRBJ1-1, with TRBD1 identical over 7 bases. This CDR3 spans 15 amino acids. V dropped 0 bases and J dropped 7; count of bases not matched to a gene: 9. CDR1 is SGHDT and CDR2 is YYEEEE in the germline V gene. The CDR3 nucleotides are TGTGCCAGCAGCTTGGCGGGTGGCAGGGGGGTTGAAGCTTTCTTT. This encodes CASSLAGGRGVEAFF.

This chain uses TRBV19 with TRBJ1-6; no clear D gene. Trimming removed 5 bases at V and 0 bases at J, with 11 bases between. The CDR3 is 16 amino acids. CDR1 and CDR2 from the germline V gene are LNHDA and SQIVND (reference sequence). CDR3 protein: CASSQFRSSYNSPLHF. CDR3 nucleotides: TGTGCCAGTAGTCAGTTCCGAAGCTCCTATAATTCACCCCTCCACTTT.

The chain carries TRBV30 and TRBJ1-2, with no clear D. The ends were cut back, 6 bases at V and 1 base at J, with 6 bases in the middle. Germline lookup yields CDR1 GTSNPN and CDR2 SVGIG (reference sequence). The CDR3 loop spans 11 amino acids. This CDR3 reads CACHSNYGYTF. The CDR3 region has the DNA TGTGCCTGTCATAGTAACTATGGCTACACCTTC.

This clone was recorded once. This sequence joins TRBV18 and TRBJ1-4, with D perhaps TRBD1 (6 bases). Germline lookup yields CDR1 KGHSH and CDR2 LQKENI. The CDR3 is 14 amino acids. V was shortened by 5 bases and J by 12 bases, with 19 bases between the two germline ends. In nucleotides, the CDR3 is TGTGCCAGCTCATTAAGTCCGAGGGGGAACGAACTGTTTTTT. Its protein is CASSLSPRGNELFF.

This chain uses TRBV2 with TRBJ2-1; 7 nucleotides match TRBD1. Germline V lookup: CDR1 SNHLY, CDR2 FYNNEI. V dropped 6 bases and J dropped 4; count of bases not matched to a gene: 12. The CDR3 runs to 16 residues. The CDR3 region is CASRGVNRGSYNEQFF. CDR3 coding DNA: TGTGCCAGCAGGGGAGTCAACAGGGGTTCTTACAATGAGCAGTTCTTC.

V gene TRBV19 combines with J gene TRBJ1-4; no clear D gene. Trimming removed 2 bases at V and 3 bases at J, with 7 bases between. Germline CDR1 is LNHDA and CDR2 is SQIVND (reference sequence). The length of the CDR3 is 14 residues. As DNA, the CDR3 is TGTGCCAGTAGTATACCACCGGCTAATGAAAAACTGTTTTTT. Protein sequence: CASSIPPANEKLFF.